This is a list of T cell receptor beta chains from one sample in a study of shared clonotypes between healthy human individuals. The protocol was immunoSEQ multiplex PCR, while the TCRdb copy is restricted to in-frame clones and leaves out a portion. The data hold about 660,000 clones, with roughly 70% observed a single time. The sample consisted of memory CD4+ T cells sorted from blood. The receptors shown here come from a woman in her twenties or thirties in good health. CDR3s include the opening cysteine and the closing phenylalanine or tryptophan. The D gene is left open where the match is weak. Only part of the rows carry a size: once, few, many, or a class if the clone is expanded.

abundance: NA; v_gene: TRBV6-6; d_gene: TRBD2; j_gene: TRBJ2-7; CDR3nt: TGTGCCAGCAGTGCGACTAGCCACGAGCAGTACTTC; CDR3aa: CASSATSHEQYF
abundance: NA; v_gene: TRBV30; d_gene: NA; j_gene: TRBJ1-5; CDR3nt: TGTGCCTGGGGATCCACCGGGACCGCGGGGCATTTT; CDR3aa: CAWGSTGTAGHF
abundance: once; v_gene: TRBV6-6; d_gene: TRBD1; j_gene: TRBJ1-2; CDR3nt: TGTGCCAGCAGACTAGGGACAGCTGGCTACACCTTC; CDR3aa: CASRLGTAGYTF
abundance: NA; v_gene: TRBV10-3; d_gene: NA; j_gene: TRBJ2-3; CDR3nt: TGTGCCATCAGTGTAGCGGTTAGCACAGATACGCAGTATTTT; CDR3aa: CAISVAVSTDTQYF
abundance: few; v_gene: TRBV20-1; d_gene: NA; j_gene: TRBJ1-2; CDR3nt: TGCAGTGCTTGGGACGTGAATGGCTACACCTTC; CDR3aa: CSAWDVNGYTF
abundance: NA; v_gene: TRBV6-1; d_gene: NA; j_gene: TRBJ1-2; CDR3nt: TGTGCCAGCAGTGAAAACAGCGGAGGCTCTGGCTACACCTTC; CDR3aa: CASSENSGGSGYTF
abundance: once; v_gene: TRBV28; d_gene: NA; j_gene: TRBJ1-5; CDR3nt: TGTGCCAGCAGTTTGGGGGGTCCGAATCAGCCCCAGCATTTT; CDR3aa: CASSLGGPNQPQHF
abundance: NA; v_gene: TRBV5-6; d_gene: NA; j_gene: TRBJ1-6; CDR3nt: TGTGCCAGCAGCTTGGTGGCAGGGAGTAGTTCACCCCTCCACTTT; CDR3aa: CASSLVAGSSSPLHF
abundance: NA; v_gene: TRBV5-1; d_gene: TRBD2; j_gene: TRBJ2-5; CDR3nt: TGCGCCAGCAGCTTGGTGCTAGCGGGAGGTGCGGAGACCCAGTACTTC; CDR3aa: CASSLVLAGGAETQYF
abundance: NA; v_gene: TRBV6-5; d_gene: NA; j_gene: TRBJ2-7; CDR3nt: TGTGCCAGCAGTTACCTGCGGGACGGACCCTACGAGCAGTACTTC; CDR3aa: CASSYLRDGPYEQYF
abundance: NA; v_gene: TRBV19; d_gene: TRBD1; j_gene: TRBJ2-7; CDR3nt: TGTGCCAGTAGTTCTCCCGGGACAGGGTTTGGCGAGCAGTACTTC; CDR3aa: CASSSPGTGFGEQYF
abundance: many; v_gene: TRBV5-1; d_gene: TRBD2; j_gene: TRBJ2-1; CDR3nt: TGCGCCAGCAGCTTACCCCTAGCGGGAGCCTACAATGAGCAGTTCTTC; CDR3aa: CASSLPLAGAYNEQFF
abundance: NA; v_gene: TRBV19; d_gene: TRBD1; j_gene: TRBJ1-2; CDR3nt: TGTGCCAGTAGTACCGGGGACAGGCTCTATGGCTACACCTTC; CDR3aa: CASSTGDRLYGYTF
abundance: once; v_gene: TRBV30; d_gene: TRBD2; j_gene: TRBJ2-7; CDR3nt: TGTGCCTGCCAAACCGGGACTAGCGGTTACGAGCAGTACTTC; CDR3aa: CACQTGTSGYEQYF
abundance: NA; v_gene: TRBV5-1; d_gene: TRBD1; j_gene: TRBJ2-1; CDR3nt: TGCGCCAGCAGCTTAGGGACAGCAGGTTACAATGAGCAGTTCTTC; CDR3aa: CASSLGTAGYNEQFF
abundance: once; v_gene: TRBV5-6; d_gene: NA; j_gene: TRBJ2-3; CDR3nt: TGTGCCAGCAGCTTGGGACTAGGATTCACAAATACGCAGTATTTT; CDR3aa: CASSLGLGFTNTQYF
abundance: NA; v_gene: TRBV25-1; d_gene: NA; j_gene: TRBJ2-3; CDR3nt: TGTGCCAGCAGGGGGGCAGCGGGTTCCGATACGCAGTATTTT; CDR3aa: CASRGAAGSDTQYF
abundance: NA; v_gene: TRBV28; d_gene: NA; j_gene: TRBJ1-3; CDR3nt: TGTGCCAGCAGAGGGAATCGTCGTGGAAACACCATATATTTT; CDR3aa: CASRGNRRGNTIYF
abundance: NA; v_gene: TRBV7-8; d_gene: NA; j_gene: TRBJ1-5; CDR3nt: TGTGCCAGCAGCCCATCCAGGGCGCCGCTTAATCAGCCCCAGCATTTT; CDR3aa: CASSPSRAPLNQPQHF
abundance: NA; v_gene: TRBV10-2; d_gene: TRBD2; j_gene: TRBJ2-1; CDR3nt: TGCGCCAGCAGGGAAATAGCGGGAGTTAACAATGAGCAGTTCTTC; CDR3aa: CASREIAGVNNEQFF
abundance: few; v_gene: TRBV27; d_gene: TRBD1; j_gene: TRBJ1-2; CDR3nt: TGTGCCAGCAGTCGCCTGACAGGGGGAAACTATGGCTACACCTTC; CDR3aa: CASSRLTGGNYGYTF
abundance: NA; v_gene: TRBV27; d_gene: NA; j_gene: TRBJ1-1; CDR3nt: TGTGCCAGCAGTTTCAGGGGCGACCTAAACACTGAAGCTTTCTTT; CDR3aa: CASSFRGDLNTEAFF
abundance: NA; v_gene: TRBV14; d_gene: NA; j_gene: TRBJ1-1; CDR3nt: TGTGCCAGCAGCCAAGATGTGCAGTCAGCTTTCTTT; CDR3aa: CASSQDVQSAFF
abundance: NA; v_gene: TRBV29-1; d_gene: TRBD2; j_gene: TRBJ2-1; CDR3nt: TGCAGCGTAGCGGGAGTCGGGTACAATGAGCAGTTCTTC; CDR3aa: CSVAGVGYNEQFF
abundance: NA; v_gene: TRBV18; d_gene: NA; j_gene: TRBJ2-7; CDR3nt: TGTGCCAGCTCGCTAACCGAAGAGGTCGAGCAGTACTTC; CDR3aa: CASSLTEEVEQYF
abundance: NA; v_gene: TRBV23-1; d_gene: NA; j_gene: TRBJ2-5; CDR3nt: TGCGCCACCCCCGAGAGGTATGGGCAGGGGGAGACCCAGTACTTC; CDR3aa: CATPERYGQGETQYF
abundance: NA; v_gene: TRBV28; d_gene: NA; j_gene: TRBJ1-2; CDR3nt: TGTGCCAGCAGCCTGGACGGGAGCTATGGCTACACCTTC; CDR3aa: CASSLDGSYGYTF
abundance: NA; v_gene: TRBV27; d_gene: NA; j_gene: TRBJ1-2; CDR3nt: TGTGCCAGCAGTGTAACACAGGGAACCTATGGCTACACCTTC; CDR3aa: CASSVTQGTYGYTF
abundance: NA; v_gene: TRBV7-9; d_gene: TRBD1; j_gene: TRBJ2-5; CDR3nt: TGTGCCAGCAGCCCGGGACAGGGAATGGTTTTTGAAACGGAGACCCAGTACTTC; CDR3aa: CASSPGQGMVFETETQYF
abundance: few; v_gene: TRBV4-1; d_gene: TRBD1; j_gene: TRBJ1-2; CDR3nt: TGCGCCAGCAGCCAAGGATTAGTTTGGGACAGTGATGGCTACACCTTC; CDR3aa: CASSQGLVWDSDGYTF
abundance: NA; v_gene: TRBV29-1; d_gene: TRBD1; j_gene: TRBJ2-5; CDR3nt: TGCAGCCTTAGACAGGGGGCGAGTCCGAAAACCCAGTACTTC; CDR3aa: CSLRQGASPKTQYF
abundance: NA; v_gene: TRBV28; d_gene: NA; j_gene: TRBJ2-7; CDR3nt: TGTGCCAGCAGTTTTAACGAACCCTACGAGCAGTACTTC; CDR3aa: CASSFNEPYEQYF
abundance: NA; v_gene: TRBV29-1; d_gene: NA; j_gene: TRBJ1-4; CDR3nt: TGCAGCGTCGGTTTACAGGGAGGGAATGAAAAACTGTTTTTT; CDR3aa: CSVGLQGGNEKLFF
abundance: NA; v_gene: TRBV30; d_gene: TRBD2; j_gene: TRBJ2-5; CDR3nt: TGTGCCTGGAGGACTAGCGGGAGAGAGACCCAGTACTTC; CDR3aa: CAWRTSGRETQYF
abundance: few; v_gene: TRBV27; d_gene: NA; j_gene: TRBJ1-2; CDR3nt: TGTGCCAGCAGTCCTCTTCAGGGGCGGGCTTCTCTAGGCTACACCTTC; CDR3aa: CASSPLQGRASLGYTF
abundance: NA; v_gene: TRBV28; d_gene: NA; j_gene: TRBJ1-5; CDR3nt: TGTGCCAGCAGTTCGCTCGGGGGGAGTCAGCCCCAGCATTTT; CDR3aa: CASSSLGGSQPQHF
abundance: NA; v_gene: TRBV6-5; d_gene: TRBD2; j_gene: TRBJ2-1; CDR3nt: TGTGCCAGTCGGGCGCTCGCGGGAGGAAACAATGAGCAGTTCTTC; CDR3aa: CASRALAGGNNEQFF
abundance: few; v_gene: TRBV5-1; d_gene: NA; j_gene: TRBJ2-3; CDR3nt: TGCGCCAGCAGCTTGTTCAGTGCAGATACGCAGTATTTT; CDR3aa: CASSLFSADTQYF
abundance: few; v_gene: TRBV5-4; d_gene: TRBD2; j_gene: TRBJ2-1; CDR3nt: TGTGCCAGCAGCTTGGGTGAACTAGCGGGGAATGAGCAGTTCTTC; CDR3aa: CASSLGELAGNEQFF
abundance: NA; v_gene: TRBV7-9; d_gene: NA; j_gene: TRBJ1-1; CDR3nt: TGTGCCAGCAGCTTTGATTTCTGGGATGAAGCTTTCTTT; CDR3aa: CASSFDFWDEAFF
abundance: NA; v_gene: TRBV27; d_gene: TRBD1; j_gene: TRBJ1-4; CDR3nt: TGTGCCAGCAGTTCGCAGGGGGCAACTAATGAAAAACTGTTTTTT; CDR3aa: CASSSQGATNEKLFF
abundance: once; v_gene: TRBV7-2; d_gene: NA; j_gene: TRBJ2-7; CDR3nt: TGTGCCAGCAGCTGGCCAGTAAGTGGGCACGAGCAGTACTTC; CDR3aa: CASSWPVSGHEQYF
abundance: NA; v_gene: TRBV28; d_gene: TRBD2; j_gene: TRBJ2-3; CDR3nt: TGTGCCTCTAGCGGGGGCACAGATACGCAGTATTTT; CDR3aa: CASSGGTDTQYF
abundance: NA; v_gene: TRBV5-1; d_gene: TRBD2; j_gene: TRBJ2-7; CDR3nt: TGCGCCAGCAGCTTCACGTGGGAGGGCCGTAACGAGCAGTACTTC; CDR3aa: CASSFTWEGRNEQYF
abundance: NA; v_gene: TRBV7-2; d_gene: TRBD1; j_gene: TRBJ2-7; CDR3nt: TGTGCCAGCAGCTTATCAGGGGGCAACGACGAGCAGTACTTC; CDR3aa: CASSLSGGNDEQYF